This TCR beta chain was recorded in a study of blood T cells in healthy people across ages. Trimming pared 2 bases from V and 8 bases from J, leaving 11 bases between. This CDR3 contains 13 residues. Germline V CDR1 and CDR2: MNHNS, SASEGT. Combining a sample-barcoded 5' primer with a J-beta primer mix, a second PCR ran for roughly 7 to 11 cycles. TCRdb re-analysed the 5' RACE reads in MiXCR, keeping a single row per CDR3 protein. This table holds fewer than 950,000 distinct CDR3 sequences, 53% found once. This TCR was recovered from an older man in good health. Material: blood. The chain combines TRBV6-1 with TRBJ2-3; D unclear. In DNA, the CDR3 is TGTGCCAGCAGTGAACTGAGACTTGGTACGCAGTATTTT. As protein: CASSELRLGTQYF.